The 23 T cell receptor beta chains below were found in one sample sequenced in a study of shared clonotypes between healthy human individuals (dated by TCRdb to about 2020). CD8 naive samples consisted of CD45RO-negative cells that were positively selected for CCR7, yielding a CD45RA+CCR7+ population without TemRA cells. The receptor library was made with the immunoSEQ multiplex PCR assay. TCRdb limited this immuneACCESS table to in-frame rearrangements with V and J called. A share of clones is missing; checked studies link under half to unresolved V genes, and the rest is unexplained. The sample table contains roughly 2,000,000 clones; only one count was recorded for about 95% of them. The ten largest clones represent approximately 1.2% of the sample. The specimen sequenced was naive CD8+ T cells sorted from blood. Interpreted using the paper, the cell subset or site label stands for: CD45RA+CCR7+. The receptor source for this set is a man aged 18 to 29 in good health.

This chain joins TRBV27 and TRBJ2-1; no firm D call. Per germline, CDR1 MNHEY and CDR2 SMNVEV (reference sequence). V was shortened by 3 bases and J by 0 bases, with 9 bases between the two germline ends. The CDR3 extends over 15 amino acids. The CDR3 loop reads CASSFPASSYNEQFF. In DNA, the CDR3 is TGTGCCAGCAGTTTCCCGGCGAGCTCCTACAATGAGCAGTTCTTC.

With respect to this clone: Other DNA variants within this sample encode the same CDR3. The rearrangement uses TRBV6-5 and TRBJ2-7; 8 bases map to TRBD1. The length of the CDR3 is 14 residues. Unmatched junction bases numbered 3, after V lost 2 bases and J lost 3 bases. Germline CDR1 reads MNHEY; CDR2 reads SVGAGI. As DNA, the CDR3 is TGTGCCAGCAGTTACGCGGGACAGGACTACGAGCAGTACTTC. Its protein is CASSYAGQDYEQYF.

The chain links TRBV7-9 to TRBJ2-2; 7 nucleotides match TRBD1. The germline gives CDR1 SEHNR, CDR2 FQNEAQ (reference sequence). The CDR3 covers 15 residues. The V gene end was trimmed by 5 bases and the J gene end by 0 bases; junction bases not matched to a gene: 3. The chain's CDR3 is CASSDDRANTGELFF. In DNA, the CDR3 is TGTGCCAGCAGCGACGACAGGGCGAACACCGGGGAGCTGTTTTTT.

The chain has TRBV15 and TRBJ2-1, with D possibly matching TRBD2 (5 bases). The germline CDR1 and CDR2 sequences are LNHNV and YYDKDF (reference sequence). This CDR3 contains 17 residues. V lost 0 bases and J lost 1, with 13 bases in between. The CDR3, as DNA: TGTGCCACCAGCAGAGAACGTCCTTGGGAGTCCTACAATGAGCAGTTCTTC. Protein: CATSRERPWESYNEQFF.

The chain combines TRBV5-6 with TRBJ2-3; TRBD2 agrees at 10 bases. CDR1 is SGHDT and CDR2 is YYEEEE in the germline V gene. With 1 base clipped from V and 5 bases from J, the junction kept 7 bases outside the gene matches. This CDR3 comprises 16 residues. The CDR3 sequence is CASSLLSLAGVDTQYF. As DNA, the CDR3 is TGTGCCAGCAGCTTGCTCTCCCTAGCGGGAGTAGATACGCAGTATTTT.

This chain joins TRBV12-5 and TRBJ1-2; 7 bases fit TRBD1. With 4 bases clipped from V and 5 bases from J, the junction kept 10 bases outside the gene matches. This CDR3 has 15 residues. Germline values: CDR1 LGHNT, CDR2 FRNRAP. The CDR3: CASGSTMDRFYGYTF. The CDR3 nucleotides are TGTGCTAGTGGTTCAACTATGGACAGGTTTTATGGCTACACCTTC.

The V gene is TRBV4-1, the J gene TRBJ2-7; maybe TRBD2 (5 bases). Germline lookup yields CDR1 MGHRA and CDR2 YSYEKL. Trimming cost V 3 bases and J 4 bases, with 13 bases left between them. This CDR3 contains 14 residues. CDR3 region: CASSQQLDRYEQYF. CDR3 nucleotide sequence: TGCGCCAGCAGCCAGCAACTAGATAGGTACGAGCAGTACTTC.

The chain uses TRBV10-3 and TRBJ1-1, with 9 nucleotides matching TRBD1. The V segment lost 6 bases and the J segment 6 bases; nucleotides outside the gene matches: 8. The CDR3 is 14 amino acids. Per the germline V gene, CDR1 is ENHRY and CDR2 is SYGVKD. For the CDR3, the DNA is TGTGCCATCAGGGAGACAGGGGGTCCTCCTGAAGCTTTCTTT. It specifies CAIRETGGPPEAFF.

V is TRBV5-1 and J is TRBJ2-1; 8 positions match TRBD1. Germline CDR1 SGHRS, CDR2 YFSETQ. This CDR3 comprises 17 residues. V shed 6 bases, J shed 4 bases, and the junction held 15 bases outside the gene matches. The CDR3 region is CASMTAGGDLRYNEQFF. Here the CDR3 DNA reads TGCGCCAGCATGACGGCAGGGGGCGATTTGAGGTACAATGAGCAGTTCTTC.

CDR3 DNA sequence: TGTGCCTGGAAGAAGAGGGGTGGCAATCAGCCCCAGCATTTT. It yields the protein CAWKKRGGNQPQHF. The chain joins TRBV30 to TRBJ1-5; a possible D gene is TRBD1 (5 bases). Trimming took off 4 bases at V and 2 bases at J, with 12 bases between the two ends. Looked up from germline, CDR1 is GTSNPN and CDR2 is SVGIG (reference sequence). This CDR3 has 14 amino acids.

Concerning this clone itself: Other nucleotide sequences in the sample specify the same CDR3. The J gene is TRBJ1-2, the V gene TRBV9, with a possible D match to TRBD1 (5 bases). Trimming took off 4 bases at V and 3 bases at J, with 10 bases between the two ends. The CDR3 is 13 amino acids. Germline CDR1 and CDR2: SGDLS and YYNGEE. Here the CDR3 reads CASSLDRDYGYTF. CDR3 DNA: TGTGCCAGCAGCCTAGACAGAGACTATGGCTACACCTTC.

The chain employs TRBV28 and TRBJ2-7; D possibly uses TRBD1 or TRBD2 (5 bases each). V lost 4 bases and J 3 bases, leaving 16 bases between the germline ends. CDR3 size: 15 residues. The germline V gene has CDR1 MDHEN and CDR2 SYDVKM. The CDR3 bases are TGTGCCAGCAGTTATGGACCGGGACGGATCTACGAGCAGTACTTC. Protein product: CASSYGPGRIYEQYF.

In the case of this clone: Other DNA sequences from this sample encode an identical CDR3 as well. The CDR3 protein is CASSLDYSYEQYF. The CDR3 region has the DNA TGTGCCAGCAGCCTGGACTATTCCTACGAGCAGTACTTC. The V and J genes are TRBV5-4 and TRBJ2-7; perhaps TRBD2 as D (6 bases). With 4 bases removed from V and 1 base from J, the gap between germline ends came to 9 bases. In germline, CDR1 is SGHNT, CDR2 YYREEE (reference sequence). CDR3 size: 13 residues.

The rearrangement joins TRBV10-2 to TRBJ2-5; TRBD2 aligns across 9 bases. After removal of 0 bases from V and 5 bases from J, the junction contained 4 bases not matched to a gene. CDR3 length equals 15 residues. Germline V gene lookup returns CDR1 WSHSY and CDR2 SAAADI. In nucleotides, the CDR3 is TGCGCCAGCAGTGAGTCGGGTAGCGGGGGTGAGACCCAGTACTTC. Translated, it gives CASSESGSGGETQYF.

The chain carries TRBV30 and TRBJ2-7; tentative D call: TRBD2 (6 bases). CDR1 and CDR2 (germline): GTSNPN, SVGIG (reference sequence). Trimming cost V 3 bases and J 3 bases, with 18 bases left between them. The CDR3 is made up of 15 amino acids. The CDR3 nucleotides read TGTGCCTGGAGGAGCACCCTGGGACTCGGCTACGAGCAGTACTTC. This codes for CAWRSTLGLGYEQYF.

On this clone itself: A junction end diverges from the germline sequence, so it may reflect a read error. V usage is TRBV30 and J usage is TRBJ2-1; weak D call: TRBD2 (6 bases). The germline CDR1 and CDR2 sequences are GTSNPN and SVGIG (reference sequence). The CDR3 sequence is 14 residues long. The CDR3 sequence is CAWSVQAGYNEQFF. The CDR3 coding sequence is TGTGCCTGGAGTGTACAAGCGGGTTACAATGAACAGTTCTTC.

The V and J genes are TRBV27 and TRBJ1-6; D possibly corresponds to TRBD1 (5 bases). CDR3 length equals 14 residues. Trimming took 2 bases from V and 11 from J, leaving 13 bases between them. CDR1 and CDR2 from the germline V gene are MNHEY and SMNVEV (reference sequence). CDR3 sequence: CASSLAGGLTPLHF. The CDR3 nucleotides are TGTGCCAGCAGTTTAGCTGGGGGGTTGACACCCCTCCACTTT.

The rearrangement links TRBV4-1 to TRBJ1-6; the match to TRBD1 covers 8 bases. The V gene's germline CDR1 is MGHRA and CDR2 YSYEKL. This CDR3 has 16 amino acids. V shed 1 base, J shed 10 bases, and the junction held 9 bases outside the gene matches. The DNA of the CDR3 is TGCGCCAGCAGCCAAGTGGGCGGGACAGGAGGCTCACCCCTCCACTTT. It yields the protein CASSQVGGTGGSPLHF.

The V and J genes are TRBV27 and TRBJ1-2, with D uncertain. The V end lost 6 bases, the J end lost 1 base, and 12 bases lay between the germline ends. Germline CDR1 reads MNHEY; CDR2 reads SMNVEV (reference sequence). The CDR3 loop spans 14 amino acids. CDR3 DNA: TGTGCCAGCAGCCACACCAAGAATAACTATGGCTACACCTTC. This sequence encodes CASSHTKNNYGYTF.

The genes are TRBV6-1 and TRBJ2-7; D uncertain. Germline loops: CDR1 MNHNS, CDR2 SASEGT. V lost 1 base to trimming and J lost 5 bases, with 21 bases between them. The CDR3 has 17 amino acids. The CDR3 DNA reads TGTGCCAGCAGTGAAGGGACCGTTGATGTTGTTGTCAACGAGCAGTACTTC. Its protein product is CASSEGTVDVVVNEQYF.

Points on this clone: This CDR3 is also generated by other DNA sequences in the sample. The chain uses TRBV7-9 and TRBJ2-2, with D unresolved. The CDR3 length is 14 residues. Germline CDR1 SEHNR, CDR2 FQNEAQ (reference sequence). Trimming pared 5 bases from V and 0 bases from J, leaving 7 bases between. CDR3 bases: TGTGCCAGCAGCCCCCCGGCGAACACCGGGGAGCTGTTTTTT. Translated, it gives CASSPPANTGELFF.

In nucleotides, the CDR3 is TGTGCCAGTAGTATGGAGGGATGGAACGAGCAGTACTTC. Translated, it gives CASSMEGWNEQYF. The J gene is TRBJ2-7, the V gene TRBV19, with D possibly being TRBD2 (6 bases). The CDR3 runs to 13 residues. The ends were cut back, 3 bases at V and 5 bases at J, with 11 bases in the middle. The V gene's germline CDR1 is LNHDA and CDR2 SQIVND (reference sequence).

CDR3 loop: CAISDGTGYSPLHF. In nucleotides, the CDR3 is TGTGCCATCAGTGATGGGACAGGGTACTCACCCCTCCACTTT. The V and J genes are TRBV10-3 and TRBJ1-6, with 9 bases lining up with TRBD1. The CDR3 spans 14 residues. Germline values: CDR1 ENHRY, CDR2 SYGVKD. J lost 10 bases, V lost 3 bases, and 4 bases had no gene match.